The clone carrying this T cell receptor beta chain was seen once. There are 17 residues in the CDR3. CDR1 SGHDT and CDR2 YYEEEE come from the germline V gene. V shed 0 bases and J 6 bases; nucleotides not matched to a gene: 9. These data originate in a study of follicular helper T cells after annual influenza vaccination. Data came from immunoSEQ multiplex PCR; TCRdb stores just in-frame clones and leaves some out. The table shows fewer than 9,500 clones, with roughly 90% occurring only once. The time point here: 2015-2016 season, pre-vaccination. The sample in question was CXCR5+ CD38- circulating T follicular helper cells from blood, obtained on the day of influenza vaccination. Subset of the sample: circulating Tfh, non-naive CD4+CXCR5+PD-1+ (ICOS+CD38+ or ICOS-CD38-). The gene calls are TRBV5-6 and TRBJ2-3, with 11 bases that match TRBD2. The sequence came from an adult who received the influenza vaccine. CDR3 amino acids: CASSLGNLAGGRDTQYF. The CDR3 nucleotides read TGTGCCAGCAGCTTGGGAAACCTAGCGGGGGGCCGGGATACGCAGTATTTT.